This T cell receptor (beta chain) was retrieved from a study of T cells in Graves' hyperthyroidism and ophthalmopathy. This CDR3 comprises 11 residues. Trimming removed 2 bases from V and 9 bases from J, with 5 bases in between. This clonotype was observed at least ten times. What was amplified from RNA transcripts were TCR beta CDR3 regions. During a first-round RT-PCR of the TCR CDR3, the HTBI primer set was used. MiXCR was run by TCRdb on the multiplex PCR reads, yielding one entry per CDR3 protein. Of 250,000 to 300,000 distinct CDR3 sequences in the sample, roughly 13% were seen once. The sequence came from a woman in her forties with Graves' hyperthyroidism. The V and J genes are TRBV12-3 or TRBV12-4 and TRBJ2-1, with no clear D. Sequences were obtained from blood. The DNA for the CDR3 is TGTGCCAGCAGTTTAATCGGTGAGCAGTTCTTC. Its translation is CASSLIGEQFF.